This is a list of T cell receptor beta chains from one sample in a study of blood T cell repertoires in COVID-19. Clones were read by immunoSEQ multiplex PCR, and TCRdb kept only the in-frame ones, dropping some. The sample holds about 20,000 clones, approximately 91% seen once. Sequenced sample: peripheral blood. Source of these receptors: a human donor in a cohort sampled during active COVID-19. CDR3s include the opening cysteine and the closing phenylalanine or tryptophan. D genes are given only for firm matches. Clone size is given for some rows only: seen once, a few or many times, or a class if the clone is expanded.

size: .
D: .
V: TRBV7-9
length: 13
J: TRBJ2-2
CDR3: CASSFDDSGELFF
DNA: TGTGCCAGCAGCTTCGATGACTCCGGGGAGCTGTTTTTT

size: .
D: .
V: TRBV5-1
length: 13
J: TRBJ1-4
CDR3: CASRIQENEKLFF
DNA: TGCGCCAGCAGAATACAGGAGAATGAAAAACTGTTTTTT

size: .
D: TRBD1
V: TRBV6-4
length: 15
J: TRBJ2-1
CDR3: CASSLDRVSYNEQFF
DNA: TGTGCCAGCAGCCTAGACAGGGTCTCCTACAATGAGCAGTTCTTC

size: .
D: .
V: TRBV7-9
length: 16
J: TRBJ2-1
CDR3: CASSSRQRSSYNEQFF
DNA: TGTGCCAGCAGCAGCCGACAGCGTAGCTCCTACAATGAGCAGTTCTTC

size: .
D: .
V: TRBV28
length: 15
J: TRBJ1-2
CDR3: CASSFKTGRLDGYTF
DNA: TGTGCCAGCAGTTTTAAGACAGGAAGGTTAGATGGCTACACCTTC

size: medium-sized
D: .
V: TRBV19
length: 15
J: TRBJ1-5
CDR3: CASRAGPYSNQPQHF
DNA: TGTGCCAGTAGGGCGGGTCCTTATAGCAATCAGCCCCAGCATTTT

size: .
D: TRBD1
V: TRBV28
length: 12
J: TRBJ2-1
CDR3: CASSFPTGGQFF
DNA: TGTGCCAGCAGTTTCCCCACAGGGGGACAGTTCTTC

size: large
D: .
V: TRBV9
length: 16
J: TRBJ2-3
CDR3: CASSPQATPSTDTQYF
DNA: TGTGCCAGCAGCCCCCAGGCGACCCCTAGCACAGATACGCAGTATTTT

size: .
D: .
V: TRBV5-1
length: 18
J: TRBJ2-3
CDR3: CASSLKSRGWQSTDTQYF
DNA: TGCGCCAGCAGCTTGAAGAGCAGGGGATGGCAAAGCACAGATACGCAGTATTTT

size: .
D: TRBD2
V: TRBV19
length: 18
J: TRBJ2-3
CDR3: CASSASGTSGGRTDTQYF
DNA: TGTGCCAGTAGTGCTTCCGGGACTAGCGGGGGGCGCACAGATACGCAGTATTTT

size: .
D: .
V: TRBV3-1/TRBV3-2
length: 15
J: TRBJ2-7
CDR3: CASSQTLGYSYEQYF
DNA: TGTGCCAGCAGCCAAACGCTAGGCTACTCCTACGAGCAGTACTTC

size: .
D: .
V: TRBV19
length: 13
J: TRBJ2-3
CDR3: CASGQYNTDTQYF
DNA: TGTGCCAGTGGGCAGTATAACACAGATACGCAGTATTTT

size: .
D: .
V: TRBV30
length: 13
J: TRBJ1-5
CDR3: CAWSTTGLGPQHF
DNA: TGTGCCTGGAGTACGACAGGTTTGGGGCCCCAGCATTTT

size: .
D: TRBD2
V: TRBV7-9
length: 16
J: TRBJ2-5
CDR3: CASSTGLAGNQETQYF
DNA: TGTGCCAGCAGCACGGGACTAGCGGGGAACCAAGAGACCCAGTACTTC

size: .
D: .
V: TRBV5-4
length: 16
J: TRBJ1-1
CDR3: CASSLPEAGANTEAFF
DNA: TGTGCCAGCAGCTTGCCGGAAGCGGGGGCTAACACTGAAGCTTTCTTT

size: .
D: .
V: TRBV19
length: 14
J: TRBJ2-5
CDR3: CASTSGAYQETQYF
DNA: TGTGCCAGTACCTCGGGAGCGTACCAAGAGACCCAGTACTTC

size: .
D: .
V: TRBV11-2
length: 13
J: TRBJ2-7
CDR3: CASSRYSGYEQYF
DNA: TGTGCCAGCAGCCGCTACTCGGGATACGAGCAGTACTTC

size: .
D: TRBD1
V: TRBV5-5
length: 15
J: TRBJ1-1
CDR3: CASSTETGWSTEAFF
DNA: TGTGCCAGCAGCACAGAGACAGGGTGGTCAACTGAAGCTTTCTTT

size: .
D: .
V: TRBV20-1
length: 11
J: TRBJ1-1
CDR3: CSAEADHKAFF
DNA: TGCAGTGCCGAGGCCGACCACAAAGCTTTCTTT

size: .
D: .
V: TRBV7-2
length: 15
J: TRBJ1-4
CDR3: CASSLQGKTNEKLFF
DNA: TGTGCCAGCAGCTTGCAGGGGAAAACTAATGAAAAACTGTTTTTT

size: .
D: .
V: TRBV7-3
length: 15
J: TRBJ1-1
CDR3: CASSLEGPSNTEAFF
DNA: TGTGCCAGCAGCTTGGAGGGCCCATCGAACACTGAAGCTTTCTTT

size: .
D: .
V: TRBV30
length: 14
J: TRBJ2-5
CDR3: CAYDPTGGVETQYF
DNA: TGTGCCTATGACCCGACAGGAGGAGTGGAGACCCAGTACTTC

size: .
D: TRBD1
V: TRBV5-6
length: 15
J: TRBJ2-5
CDR3: CASSLVGRGRETQYF
DNA: TGTGCCAGCAGCTTGGTTGGCAGGGGGCGAGAGACCCAGTACTTC

size: .
D: TRBD2
V: TRBV5-4
length: 15
J: TRBJ2-5
CDR3: CASRGTSGSRETQYF
DNA: TGTGCCAGCAGAGGAACTAGCGGGAGCCGGGAGACCCAGTACTTC

size: .
D: .
V: TRBV4-3
length: 15
J: TRBJ2-4
CDR3: CASSQDQYAKNIQYF
DNA: TGCGCCAGCAGCCAAGACCAGTACGCCAAAAACATTCAGTACTTC

size: .
D: TRBD2
V: TRBV6-1
length: 16
J: TRBJ2-1
CDR3: CASSDSGGAIYNEQFF
DNA: TGTGCCAGCAGTGATAGCGGGGGGGCTATTTACAATGAGCAGTTCTTC

size: .
D: TRBD2
V: TRBV27
length: 16
J: TRBJ2-1
CDR3: CASTYQASGSYNEQFF
DNA: TGTGCCAGCACCTATCAGGCTAGCGGGTCGTACAATGAGCAGTTCTTC

size: .
D: TRBD1
V: TRBV27
length: 14
J: TRBJ1-2
CDR3: CASRSTGRLNGYTF
DNA: TGTGCCAGCAGATCGACAGGGAGATTAAATGGCTACACCTTC

size: .
D: TRBD1
V: TRBV24-1
length: 16
J: TRBJ1-5
CDR3: CATSDGQGSPYQPQHF
DNA: TGTGCCACCAGTGACGGACAGGGCTCACCTTATCAGCCCCAGCATTTT

size: .
D: .
V: TRBV15
length: 15
J: TRBJ1-1
CDR3: CATSTWEVLSTEAFF
DNA: TGTGCCACCAGCACCTGGGAGGTATTGAGCACTGAAGCTTTCTTT

size: .
D: .
V: TRBV7-9
length: 17
J: TRBJ2-2
CDR3: CASSSPKWLPNTGELFF
DNA: TGTGCCAGCAGCTCCCCCAAATGGCTGCCTAACACCGGGGAGCTGTTTTTT

size: .
D: TRBD2
V: TRBV7-2
length: 17
J: TRBJ2-2
CDR3: CASSFSRTSGRSGELFF
DNA: TGTGCCAGCAGCTTTTCGAGAACTAGCGGGAGGTCCGGGGAGCTGTTTTTT

size: .
D: .
V: TRBV13
length: 16
J: TRBJ1-2
CDR3: CASSLRQGGYYVGYTF
DNA: TGTGCCAGCAGCTTACGGCAGGGAGGTTATTATGTCGGCTACACCTTC

size: .
D: .
V: TRBV7-3
length: 13
J: TRBJ2-5
CDR3: CASSLTGKETQYF
DNA: TGTGCCAGCAGCTTGACAGGAAAAGAGACCCAGTACTTC

size: .
D: .
V: TRBV28
length: 16
J: TRBJ1-5
CDR3: CASSLSGHPNQDPQHF
DNA: TGTGCCAGCAGTTTATCGGGACACCCCAACCAAGATCCCCAGCATTTT

size: .
D: .
V: TRBV6-2/TRBV6-3
length: 17
J: TRBJ1-6
CDR3: CASSYETLRAGRSPLHF
DNA: TGTGCCAGCAGTTACGAGACCTTGCGGGCAGGAAGATCACCCCTCCACTTT

size: .
D: TRBD2
V: TRBV30
length: 18
J: TRBJ2-2
CDR3: CAWSDGASGGRLAGELFF
DNA: TGTGCCTGGAGTGACGGTGCTAGCGGGGGCCGTCTCGCCGGGGAGCTGTTTTTT

size: once
D: TRBD1
V: TRBV6-5
length: 15
J: TRBJ2-5
CDR3: CASSMDRAGGETQYF
DNA: TGTGCCAGCAGTATGGACAGGGCTGGAGGAGAGACCCAGTACTTC

size: .
D: TRBD2
V: TRBV19
length: 16
J: TRBJ2-1
CDR3: CASTIAGRALDNEQFF
DNA: TGTGCCAGTACCATAGCGGGGCGGGCTCTGGACAATGAGCAGTTCTTC

size: .
D: TRBD1
V: TRBV7-7
length: 15
J: TRBJ2-1
CDR3: CASSLGDRDYNEQFF
DNA: TGTGCTAGCAGCTTAGGGGACAGGGACTACAATGAGCAGTTCTTC

size: .
D: .
V: TRBV28
length: 17
J: TRBJ1-1
CDR3: CASTFATANIMNTEAFF
DNA: TGTGCCAGCACTTTCGCGACAGCTAACATTATGAACACTGAAGCTTTCTTT

size: .
D: .
V: TRBV11-2
length: 14
J: TRBJ1-4
CDR3: CASSQTVTNEKLFF
DNA: TGTGCCAGCAGTCAGACAGTGACTAATGAAAAACTGTTTTTT

size: .
D: TRBD1
V: TRBV6-5
length: 14
J: TRBJ2-5
CDR3: CASSLYGTGETQYF
DNA: TGTGCCAGCAGTTTGTACGGGACAGGAGAGACCCAGTACTTC

size: .
D: TRBD2
V: TRBV7-3
length: 18
J: TRBJ2-3
CDR3: CASSLTVSSGGAVDTQYF
DNA: TGTGCCAGCAGCTTAACTGTGTCTAGCGGGGGAGCAGTGGATACGCAGTATTTT

size: .
D: .
V: TRBV30
length: 15
J: TRBJ2-5
CDR3: CAWRGGQWSVETQYF
DNA: TGTGCCTGGAGGGGGGGACAGTGGTCTGTGGAGACCCAGTACTTC

size: .
D: .
V: TRBV5-1
length: 16
J: TRBJ2-3
CDR3: CASSPTTGGGTDTQYF
DNA: TGCGCCAGCAGCCCCACGACGGGCGGGGGCACAGATACGCAGTATTTT

size: .
D: .
V: TRBV5-1
length: 14
J: TRBJ2-3
CDR3: CASRPTPETDTQYF
DNA: TGCGCCAGCAGGCCGACTCCTGAGACAGACACGCAGTATTTT

size: .
D: TRBD2
V: TRBV5-1
length: 15
J: TRBJ2-3
CDR3: CASSLDRGVTDTQYF
DNA: TGCGCCAGCAGCTTGGATCGGGGGGTCACAGATACGCAGTATTTT

size: .
D: TRBD1
V: TRBV6-6
length: 13
J: TRBJ1-2
CDR3: CASSPGQIYGYTF
DNA: TGTGCCAGCAGCCCGGGACAGATCTATGGCTACACCTTC

size: .
D: .
V: TRBV5-1
length: 13
J: TRBJ2-2
CDR3: CASNGQLTGELFF
DNA: TGCGCCAGCAACGGACAGTTAACCGGGGAGCTGTTTTTT

size: .
D: TRBD2
V: TRBV19
length: 17
J: TRBJ2-3
CDR3: CASRPGGLAGDPDTQYF
DNA: TGTGCCAGCCGGCCCGGGGGGCTAGCGGGGGACCCAGATACGCAGTATTTT

size: .
D: .
V: TRBV7-2
length: 12
J: TRBJ2-1
CDR3: CASSPDFLPRFF
DNA: TGTGCCAGCAGCCCCGACTTCCTCCCCCGGTTCTTC

size: .
D: .
V: TRBV4-1
length: 14
J: TRBJ2-7
CDR3: CASSQAWRVGEQYF
DNA: TGCGCCAGCAGCCAAGCATGGCGGGTTGGGGAGCAGTACTTC